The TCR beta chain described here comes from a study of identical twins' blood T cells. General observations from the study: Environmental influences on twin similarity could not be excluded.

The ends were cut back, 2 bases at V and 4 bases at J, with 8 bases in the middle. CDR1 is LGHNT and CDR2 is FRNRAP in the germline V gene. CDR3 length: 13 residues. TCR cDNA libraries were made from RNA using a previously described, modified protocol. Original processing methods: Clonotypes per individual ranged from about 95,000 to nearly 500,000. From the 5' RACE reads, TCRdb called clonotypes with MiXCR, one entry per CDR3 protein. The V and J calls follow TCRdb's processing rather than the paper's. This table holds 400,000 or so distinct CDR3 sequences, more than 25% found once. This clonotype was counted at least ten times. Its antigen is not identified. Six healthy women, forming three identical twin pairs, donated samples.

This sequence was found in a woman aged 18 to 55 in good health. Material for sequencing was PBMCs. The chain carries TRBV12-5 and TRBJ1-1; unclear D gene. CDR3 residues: CASGLTVGTEAFF. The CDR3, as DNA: TGTGCTAGTGGTTTGACCGTGGGCACTGAAGCTTTCTTT.